This passage covers 14 T cell receptor beta chains from one sample sequenced in a study of radiation and T cells in renal cell carcinoma. Data came from immunoSEQ multiplex PCR; TCRdb stores just in-frame clones and leaves some out. The repertoire holds 70,000 to 80,000 clones, with about 86% as singletons. Time point in this sample: blood 2 weeks post-SBRT. Treatment noted: 15 Gy SBRT to primary tumor, nephrectomy 4 weeks later. Specimen: blood, collected from a patient whose treatment included radiotherapy and nephrectomy. These receptors were collected from a woman aged 45-59 years with renal cell carcinoma.

This clone came up once. CDR3 nucleotide sequence: TGTGCCACCAGATCTTCGGGCAGCAACTACGAGCAGTACTTC. This codes for CATRSSGSNYEQYF. The chain carries TRBV19 and TRBJ2-7; D ambiguous. The CDR3 loop spans 14 amino acids. The germline CDR1 and CDR2 sequences are LNHDA and SQIVND (reference sequence). Trimming shortened V by 10 bases and J by 3 bases, and 19 bases separated the two germline ends.

The chain is built from TRBV11-2 and TRBJ2-7, with TRBD2 as a possible D gene (6 bases). V shed 6 bases and J shed 0 bases, with 15 bases lying between them. Germline CDR1 and CDR2: SGHAT and FQNNGV. The CDR3 sequence is 15 residues long. CDR3 loop: CASSSVWGVSYEQYF. CDR3 bases: TGTGCCAGCAGTTCCGTGTGGGGGGTCTCCTACGAGCAGTACTTC.

The chain uses TRBV13 and TRBJ2-3; D perhaps matches TRBD1 (5 bases). The CDR3 runs to 12 residues. Germline CDR1 PRHDT, CDR2 FYEKMQ (reference sequence). With 5 bases removed from V and 8 bases from J, the gap between germline ends came to 11 bases. The CDR3 DNA is TGTGCCAGCAGCCAGGTAGGGGCTACGCAGTATTTT. It codes for CASSQVGATQYF.

The chain combines TRBV5-1 with TRBJ2-7; 7 positions match TRBD1. Germline loops: CDR1 SGHRS, CDR2 YFSETQ. This CDR3 is built from 13 residues. The V segment lost 4 bases and the J segment 5 bases; nucleotides outside the gene matches: 6. The CDR3 loop is CASSRQGINEQYF. CDR3 nucleotides: TGCGCCAGCAGCCGACAGGGTATCAACGAGCAGTACTTC.

The rearrangement uses TRBV7-2 and TRBJ2-7, with TRBD2 identical over 8 bases. This CDR3 spans 15 amino acids. V lost 5 bases to trimming and J lost 3 bases; unmatched junction nucleotides: 9. The V gene's germline CDR1 is SGHTA and CDR2 FQGNSA. DNA of the CDR3: TGTGCCAGCAGCCGTTCGAGCGGGAGTCTCTACGAGCAGTACTTC. It specifies CASSRSSGSLYEQYF.

The chain combines TRBV7-2 with TRBJ2-5, with D possibly being TRBD1 or TRBD2 (6 bases each). The V end lost 7 bases, the J end lost 4 bases, and 16 bases lay between the germline ends. The germline gives CDR1 SGHTA, CDR2 FQGNSA. The CDR3 is 14 residues long. The CDR3 nucleotides are TGTGCCAGCACCCGCCCTACGGGGGCAGAGACCCAGTACTTC. It encodes CASTRPTGAETQYF.

The chain has TRBV4-3 and TRBJ2-2; weak D call: TRBD1 (5 bases). Germline V gene sequence: CDR1 LGHNA, CDR2 YSLEER. The CDR3 contains 15 residues. Trimming took off 0 bases at V and 9 bases at J, with 14 bases between the two ends. This CDR3 is CASSQDALGARELFF. In DNA form, the CDR3 reads TGCGCCAGCAGCCAAGACGCTCTTGGGGCTCGGGAGCTGTTTTTT.

The chain recombines TRBV6-1 with TRBJ2-5; possible D gene TRBD1, 6 bases. The CDR3 covers 14 residues. The germline gives CDR1 MNHNS, CDR2 SASEGT. V was clipped by 4 bases and J by 3 bases, with 12 bases between them. The CDR3 DNA follows: TGTGCCAGCAGTGTTGGACAGACAGAAGAGACCCAGTACTTC. Translated, it gives CASSVGQTEETQYF.

A few counts support this clone. The V and J genes are TRBV7-2 and TRBJ1-1; TRBD1 might be the D (5 bases). The germline V gene encodes CDR1 SGHTA and CDR2 FQGNSA. The CDR3 covers 14 residues. V was cut by 4 bases and J by 11 bases, with 20 bases left in between. In nucleotides, the CDR3 is TGTGCCAGCAGCTCCCCCTGGCAGGGCATCCCGGCTTTCTTT. Protein sequence: CASSSPWQGIPAFF.

The genes are TRBV7-8 and TRBJ2-2; D is unclear. The CDR3 covers 15 residues. CDR1 and CDR2 (germline): SGHVS, FQNEAQ. V gave up 8 bases and J gave up 4 bases, with 17 bases separating them. The CDR3 sequence: CASHGTSLGTGELFF. CDR3 in DNA: TGTGCCAGCCATGGCACGAGTTTGGGCACCGGGGAGCTGTTTTTT.

V is TRBV9 and J is TRBJ1-3, with D unclear. Germline CDR1 SGDLS, CDR2 YYNGEE. The length of the CDR3 is 15 residues. Trimming removed 4 bases at V and 0 bases at J, with 11 bases between. DNA of the CDR3: TGTGCCAGCAGCCCCCGAGGAACCTCTGGAAACACCATATATTTT. Protein: CASSPRGTSGNTIYF.

The genes are TRBV6-1 and TRBJ2-5; D could derive from TRBD1 or TRBD2 (5 bases each). Germline V CDR1 and CDR2: MNHNS, SASEGT. Trimming left V 2 bases short and J 5 bases short, with 12 bases between. The CDR3 spans 14 residues. CDR3 nucleotide sequence: TGTGCCAGCAGTGAAAGGGGACCGTCGGAGACCCAGTACTTC. It is translated as CASSERGPSETQYF.

In this sample, this clone turned up a few times. This chain joins TRBV7-8 and TRBJ1-2, with 8 bases aligning to TRBD1. V trimming: 2 bases; J trimming: 8 bases; junction bases outside the gene matches: 10. CDR3 length: 15 amino acids. Germline V lookup: CDR1 SGHVS, CDR2 FQNEAQ. The CDR3 sequence: CASSLRTSGGNGYTF. The CDR3 bases are TGTGCCAGCAGCTTAAGGACTTCAGGGGGCAACGGCTACACCTTC. The variable domain in full, with the rest retrieved from reference TRBV7-8 and TRBJ1-2, is GAGVSQSPRYKVAKRGQDVALRCDPISGHVSLFWYQQALGQGPEFLTYFQNEAQLDKSGLPSDRFFAERPEGSVSTLKIQRTQQEDSAVYLCASSLRTSGGNGYTFGSGTRLTVV.

The V and J genes are TRBV25-1 and TRBJ2-6; D might be TRBD2 (7 bases). Germline loops: CDR1 MGHDK, CDR2 SYGVNS. V lost 5 bases to trimming and J lost 0 bases, with 11 bases between them. The CDR3 has 16 amino acids. The CDR3 DNA sequence: TGTGCCAGCAGTTGGGGGGGCCTCTCTGGGGCCAACGTCCTGACTTTC. As protein: CASSWGGLSGANVLTF.